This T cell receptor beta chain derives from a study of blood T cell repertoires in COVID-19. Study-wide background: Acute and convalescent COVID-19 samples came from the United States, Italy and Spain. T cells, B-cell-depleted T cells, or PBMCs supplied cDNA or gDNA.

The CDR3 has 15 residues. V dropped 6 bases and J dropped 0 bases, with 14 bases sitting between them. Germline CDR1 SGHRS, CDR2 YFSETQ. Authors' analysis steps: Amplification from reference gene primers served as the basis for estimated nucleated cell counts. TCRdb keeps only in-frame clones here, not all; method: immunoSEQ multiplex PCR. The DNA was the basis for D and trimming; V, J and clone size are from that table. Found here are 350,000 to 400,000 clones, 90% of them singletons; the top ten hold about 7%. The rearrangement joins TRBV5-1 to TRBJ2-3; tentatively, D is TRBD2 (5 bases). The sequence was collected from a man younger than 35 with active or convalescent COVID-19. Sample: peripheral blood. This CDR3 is CASTGNGRSTDTQYF. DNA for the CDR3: TGCGCCAGCACGGGGAACGGCCGCAGCACAGATACGCAGTATTTT. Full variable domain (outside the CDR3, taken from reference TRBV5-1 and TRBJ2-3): KAGVTQTPRYLIKTRGQQVTLSCSPISGHRSVSWYQQTPGQGLQFLFEYFSETQRNKGNFPGRFSGRQFSNSRSEMNVSTLELGDSALYLCASTGNGRSTDTQYFGPGTRLTVL.